Listed here are 16 T cell receptor beta chains from one sample, sequenced in a study of cytomegalovirus exposure and HLA in healthy donors. The protocol was immunoSEQ multiplex PCR, while the TCRdb copy is restricted to in-frame clones and leaves out a portion. The sample lists around 300,000 clones; around 85% were seen once. The specimen sequenced was PBMCs. The source is a woman between 18 and 30 years old in good health and CMV-seronegative.

The chain combines TRBV7-2 with TRBJ2-1, with D perhaps TRBD2 (6 bases). Trimming cost V 3 bases and J 6 bases, with 12 bases left between them. This CDR3 contains 14 residues. In germline, CDR1 is SGHTA, CDR2 FQGNSA. This chain's CDR3 is CASSFPAGPNEQFF. The CDR3 DNA reads as TGTGCCAGCAGCTTCCCGGCGGGACCCAATGAGCAGTTCTTC.

This chain joins TRBV5-4 and TRBJ2-1; 10 bases match TRBD2. The germline V gene encodes CDR1 SGHNT and CDR2 YYREEE (reference sequence). The CDR3 loop spans 15 amino acids. With 4 bases clipped from V and 2 bases from J, the junction kept 3 bases outside the gene matches. CDR3 sequence reads: CASSPSGSTYNEQFF. The CDR3 DNA is TGTGCCAGCAGCCCTAGCGGGAGCACCTACAATGAGCAGTTCTTC.

V is TRBV5-8 and J is TRBJ2-1; 8 bases agree with TRBD1. Germline V gene sequence: CDR1 SGHTS, CDR2 YDEGEE. The ends lost 3 bases at V and 4 bases at J; junction bases unmatched: 6. CDR3 length equals 15 residues. The chain's CDR3 is CASSYQGAGYNEQFF. CDR3 in DNA: TGTGCCAGCAGCTACCAGGGGGCGGGGTACAATGAGCAGTTCTTC.

The CDR3 is CASSGTGYSTEAFF. In DNA form, the CDR3 reads TGTGCCAGCAGCGGGACAGGGTACAGCACTGAAGCTTTCTTT. The chain carries TRBV5-4 and TRBJ1-1, with TRBD1 identical over 9 bases. V lost 4 bases, J lost 4 bases, and 5 bases stayed unmatched. Germline assignment: CDR1 SGHNT and CDR2 YYREEE (reference sequence). The CDR3 has 14 amino acids.

The genes are TRBV12-5 and TRBJ2-2; 9 bases align to TRBD2. CDR3 length equals 19 residues. With 5 bases clipped from V and 4 bases from J, the junction kept 17 bases outside the gene matches. CDR1 and CDR2 from the germline V gene are LGHNT and FRNRAP. The CDR3 region is CASGIGRQAGGPGTGELFF. The CDR3, as DNA: TGTGCTAGTGGTATAGGGCGTCAGGCGGGAGGGCCTGGCACCGGGGAGCTGTTTTTT.

V usage is TRBV14 and J usage is TRBJ2-7; D perhaps matches TRBD1 (5 bases). CDR1 and CDR2 from the germline V gene are SGHDN and FVKESK. V was clipped by 4 bases and J by 2 bases, with 15 bases between them. The CDR3 covers 15 residues. CDR3 bases: TGTGCCAGCAGCCCCACAGGCCGGAACCCCTACGAGCAGTACTTC. It codes for CASSPTGRNPYEQYF.

The chain uses TRBV7-2 and TRBJ2-4, with D perhaps matching TRBD2 (5 bases). This CDR3 contains 19 residues. V shed 1 base and J shed 0 bases, with 19 bases lying between them. The germline V gene has CDR1 SGHTA and CDR2 FQGNSA. CDR3 coding DNA: TGTGCCAGCAGCTTAGATGGACGGGAAACGAAACTAGCCAAAAACATTCAGTACTTC. Protein sequence: CASSLDGRETKLAKNIQYF. Using reference TRBV7-2 and TRBJ2-4 for the parts outside the CDR3, the full variable domain is GAGVSQSPSNKVTEKGKDVELRCDPISGHTALYWYRQSLGQGLEFLIYFQGNSAPDKSGLPSDRFSAERTGGSVSTLTIQRTQQEDSAVYLCASSLDGRETKLAKNIQYFGAGTRLSVL.

This chain links TRBV18 with TRBJ2-6; TRBD1 aligns across 8 bases. V lost 1 base, J lost 1 base, and 0 bases stayed unmatched. Germline V CDR1 and CDR2: KGHSH, LQKENI. The length of the CDR3 is 16 residues. CDR3 DNA sequence: TGTGCCAGCTCACCACGACAGGGGTCTGGGGCCAACGTCCTGACTTTC. Translated, it gives CASSPRQGSGANVLTF.

This chain links TRBV4-1 with TRBJ2-7; 9 bases fit TRBD1. Germline values: CDR1 MGHRA, CDR2 YSYEKL. The CDR3 is 15 amino acids. V was pared by 0 bases and J by 4 bases, with 4 bases of the junction left unmatched. The CDR3 coding sequence is TGCGCCAGCAGCCAAGAACAGGGGGCCGGATACGAGCAGTACTTC. Residues: CASSQEQGAGYEQYF.

The rearrangement links TRBV28 to TRBJ2-7, with TRBD1 identical over 7 bases. The junction had 9 bases not matched to a gene; V was cut back by 6 bases and J by 1 base. Germline CDR1 and CDR2: MDHEN and SYDVKM. CDR3 length: 15 amino acids. CDR3 sequence reads: CASSLGTAHSYEQYF. The CDR3 DNA reads as TGTGCCAGCAGCCTTGGGACAGCTCATTCCTACGAGCAGTACTTC.

The V gene is TRBV4-3, the J gene TRBJ1-1; D remains unclear. With 1 base removed from V and 1 base from J, the gap between germline ends came to 10 bases. The CDR3 has 15 residues. Germline V gene sequence: CDR1 LGHNA, CDR2 YSLEER. For the CDR3, the DNA is TGCGCCAGCAGCCAAGGGTATCGGGAGAACACTGAAGCTTTCTTT. Its protein is CASSQGYRENTEAFF.

The gene calls are TRBV6-1 and TRBJ1-5; 9 bases map to TRBD1. Unmatched junction bases numbered 8, after V lost 4 bases and J lost 7 bases. The CDR3 extends over 15 amino acids. Germline values: CDR1 MNHNS, CDR2 SASEGT. The CDR3 DNA is TGTGCCAGCAGTGGGGGACAGGGTGGGTACCAGCCCCAGCATTTT. Translation gives CASSGGQGGYQPQHF.

The chain links TRBV10-3 to TRBJ2-1, with TRBD1 matching 10 bases. This CDR3 has 14 residues. With 9 bases clipped from V and 0 bases from J, the junction kept 2 bases outside the gene matches. The germline CDR1 and CDR2 sequences are ENHRY and SYGVKD. The DNA of the CDR3 is TGTGCCATAAGGACAGGGGGCTCCTACAATGAGCAGTTCTTC. This translates into CAIRTGGSYNEQFF.

This clone was seen just once. The chain has TRBV27 and TRBJ1-5, with 9 positions matching TRBD1. V dropped 3 bases and J dropped 5; count of bases not matched to a gene: 2. Germline CDR1 MNHEY, CDR2 SMNVEV (reference sequence). The CDR3 has 14 residues. The CDR3 DNA reads TGTGCCAGCAGTTTTGGACAGGGGCATCAGCCCCAGCATTTT. This sequence encodes CASSFGQGHQPQHF.

This chain joins TRBV5-6 and TRBJ2-7, with TRBD1 identical over 8 bases. After removal of 1 base from V and 3 bases from J, the junction contained 9 bases not matched to a gene. CDR1 SGHDT and CDR2 YYEEEE come from the germline V gene. This CDR3 comprises 16 residues. CDR3 loop: CASSLRLDREDYEQYF. CDR3 DNA sequence: TGTGCCAGCAGCTTGAGGTTGGACAGGGAAGACTACGAGCAGTACTTC.

The chain carries TRBV15 and TRBJ1-5; 7 positions match TRBD1. The junction had 11 bases not matched to a gene; V was cut back by 9 bases and J by 3 bases. The CDR3 runs to 15 residues. CDR1 is LNHNV, CDR2 YYDKDF, per germline (reference sequence). Written as DNA, the CDR3 is TGTGCCACACAGACACGGGACAGCTACAATCAGCCCCAGCATTTT. Residues: CATQTRDSYNQPQHF.